These 24 T cell receptor beta chains were all obtained from the same sample, sequenced in a study of cytomegalovirus exposure and HLA in healthy donors. A multiplex PCR was run with 60 Vbeta primers and 13 Jbeta primers. The data were produced by immunoSEQ multiplex PCR, yet TCRdb's version contains in-frame clones alone and is incomplete. The table includes 200,000 to 250,000 clones, around 81% detected once. Specimen: PBMCs. The source of these receptors is a woman aged 55-70 years in good health and CMV-seropositive.

This clone was seen just once. Sequence at one end of the junction differs from germline and may be a read error. This chain uses TRBV7-9 with TRBJ2-7, with 7 bases fitting TRBD1. The CDR3 runs 13 residues. Germline V lookup: CDR1 SEHNR, CDR2 FQNEAQ (reference sequence). In DNA form, the CDR3 reads TGTTCCAGCAGATCGGACAGGACCTACGAGCAGTACTTC. This gives the protein CSSRSDRTYEQYF.

The chain recombines TRBV6-5 with TRBJ2-3; 9 positions match TRBD1. This CDR3 has 16 amino acids. V shed 4 bases and J 5 bases; nucleotides not matched to a gene: 10. Germline V gene sequence: CDR1 MNHEY, CDR2 SVGAGI. The CDR3 protein is CASSSLTWDRVDTQYF. The CDR3 nucleotides read TGTGCCAGCAGTTCCTTAACCTGGGACAGGGTAGATACGCAGTATTTT.

This chain connects TRBV15 to TRBJ1-3, with D possibly being TRBD1 (5 bases). V lost 0 bases, J lost 3 bases, and 9 bases lay in between. The CDR3 has 15 amino acids. Germline lookup yields CDR1 LNHNV and CDR2 YYDKDF (reference sequence). CDR3 sequence: CATSREGRDGNTIYF. CDR3 coding DNA: TGTGCCACCAGCAGAGAGGGCAGGGATGGAAACACCATATATTTT.

CDR3 region: CASSDGSTYEQYF. The CDR3 DNA follows: TGTGCCAGCAGTGACGGTTCCACCTACGAGCAGTACTTC. V usage is TRBV2 and J usage is TRBJ2-7; no firm D call. The CDR3 sequence is 13 residues long. The germline V and J ends were trimmed by 3 bases and 2 bases, with 8 bases remaining between them. Germline V lookup: CDR1 SNHLY, CDR2 FYNNEI.

This rearrangement joins TRBV9 to TRBJ2-7; TRBD1 is a possible D gene (6 bases). The CDR3 runs to 14 residues. Trimming took 0 bases from V and 4 from J, leaving 11 bases between them. In germline, CDR1 is SGDLS, CDR2 YYNGEE. CDR3 region: CASSVEGTTYEQYF. The CDR3 coding sequence is TGTGCCAGCAGCGTAGAAGGGACAACATACGAGCAGTACTTC.

CDR3 nucleotides: TGTGCCAGCAGCCCCTCGGGACAGGGGAGCTATGGCTACACCTTC. Protein: CASSPSGQGSYGYTF. This sequence joins TRBV9 and TRBJ1-2; 10 positions agree with TRBD1. V trimming: 4 bases; J trimming: 4 bases; junction bases outside the gene matches: 7. CDR3 length equals 15 residues. From germline, CDR1 is SGDLS and CDR2 YYNGEE.

V usage is TRBV9 and J usage is TRBJ2-1; unclear D gene. Germline V lookup: CDR1 SGDLS, CDR2 YYNGEE. This CDR3 region has 13 residues. V was clipped by 0 bases and J by 8 bases, with 9 bases between them. This CDR3 is CASSVASGYEQFF. CDR3 coding DNA: TGTGCCAGCAGCGTAGCTAGTGGCTATGAGCAGTTCTTC.

This clone was counted between two and nine times. The gene calls are TRBV27 and TRBJ2-2; 9 positions match TRBD2. The CDR3 contains 16 residues. CDR1 is MNHEY and CDR2 is SMNVEV in the germline V gene (reference sequence). The V gene end was trimmed by 8 bases and the J gene end by 4 bases; junction bases not matched to a gene: 11. In nucleotides, the CDR3 is TGTGCCAGCGGACCTAAAGCGGGAGGACTCACCGGGGAGCTGTTTTTT. It translates to CASGPKAGGLTGELFF.

CDR3 DNA sequence: TGTGCCAAAAGGGGGAGGGTATCCACAGATACGCAGTATTTT. It translates to CAKRGRVSTDTQYF. The chain joins TRBV9 to TRBJ2-3; weak D call: TRBD2 (7 bases). The germline gives CDR1 SGDLS, CDR2 YYNGEE. Deletions cut 9 bases from V and 2 bases from J, with 16 bases between. This CDR3 has 14 amino acids.

This clone was detected once. The V call is TRBV5-1, the J call TRBJ1-1, with TRBD1 identical over 10 bases. V lost 4 bases, J lost 3 bases, and 3 bases stayed unmatched. The CDR3 contains 14 residues. Germline CDR1 and CDR2: SGHRS and YFSETQ. CDR3 nucleotide sequence: TGCGCCAGCAGCCAGGGACAGGGGTACACTGAAGCTTTCTTT. Amino acid sequence: CASSQGQGYTEAFF.

The chain employs TRBV6-4 and TRBJ1-1, with TRBD1 matching over 9 bases. CDR1 and CDR2 (germline): MRHNA, SNTAGT. CDR3 length: 14 residues. V trimming: 8 bases; J trimming: 4 bases; junction bases outside the gene matches: 8. Here the CDR3 DNA reads TGTGCCAGCCGGGTTGAGACAGGGGGCACTGAAGCTTTCTTT. Protein product: CASRVETGGTEAFF.

The gene calls are TRBV4-2 and TRBJ1-2; 10 bases fit TRBD1. Germline lookup yields CDR1 LGHNA and CDR2 YNFKEQ. V gave up 2 bases and J gave up 3 bases; unmatched junction bases: 3. This CDR3 comprises 15 residues. CDR3 loop: CASSQTGTGDYGYTF. CDR3 nucleotide sequence: TGTGCCAGCAGCCAAACCGGGACAGGGGACTATGGCTACACCTTC.

This chain joins TRBV12-5 and TRBJ2-1; 15 nucleotides align to TRBD2. CDR3 length equals 20 residues. CDR1 is LGHNT, CDR2 FRNRAP, per germline. Germline trimming cut 4 bases from V and 1 base from J; bases unmatched to any gene: 11. CDR3 coding DNA: TGTGCTAGTGGTTCGAGCCCAGGACTAGCGGGAGGGGGATCCTACAATGAGCAGTTCTTC. Protein sequence: CASGSSPGLAGGGSYNEQFF. Supplemented by reference TRBV12-5 and TRBJ2-1, the full variable domain reads DARVTQTPRHKVTEMGQEVTMRCQPILGHNTVFWYRQTMMQGLELLAYFRNRAPLDDSGMPKDRFSAEMPDATLATLKIQPSEPRDSAVYFCASGSSPGLAGGGSYNEQFFGPGTRLTVL.

The J gene is TRBJ2-7, the V gene TRBV7-2; TRBD1 matches 7 bases. This CDR3 is built from 14 residues. V gave up 3 bases and J gave up 5 bases; unmatched junction bases: 7. The germline V gene encodes CDR1 SGHTA and CDR2 FQGNSA. CDR3 amino acids: CASSFPVTGNEQYF. The CDR3 DNA reads as TGTGCCAGCAGCTTCCCCGTGACAGGGAACGAGCAGTACTTC.

This chain joins TRBV5-4 and TRBJ1-2; no firm D call. The V and J ends lost 2 bases and 1 base respectively, with 9 bases between them. The CDR3 extends over 14 amino acids. Germline lookup yields CDR1 SGHNT and CDR2 YYREEE (reference sequence). The DNA for the CDR3 is TGTGCCAGCAGCTTTCGAGGCAGTAACTATGGCTACACCTTC. This gives the protein CASSFRGSNYGYTF. The full variable domain, completed using reference TRBV5-4 and TRBJ1-2, is ETGVTQSPTHLIKTRGQQVTLRCSSQSGHNTVSWYQQALGQGPQFIFQYYREEENGRGNFPPRFSGLQFPNYSSELNVNALELDDSALYLCASSFRGSNYGYTFGSGTRLTVV.

The chain uses TRBV9 and TRBJ2-2; 12 nucleotides align to TRBD2. CDR1 and CDR2 from the germline V gene are SGDLS and YYNGEE. With 3 bases clipped from V and 6 bases from J, the junction kept 12 bases outside the gene matches. The CDR3 totals 18 residues. DNA for the CDR3: TGTGCCAGCAGCGCCTCCCCGGGAACTAGCGGGAGGCCCGGGGAGCTGTTTTTT. Translating gives CASSASPGTSGRPGELFF.

This clone was seen only a few times. This chain connects TRBV28 to TRBJ2-1; 8 bases align to TRBD2. There are 15 residues in the CDR3. CDR1 is MDHEN, CDR2 SYDVKM, per germline. The junction had 9 bases not matched to a gene; V was cut back by 7 bases and J by 4 bases. The CDR3 DNA is TGTGCCAGCATCAGAGGGGGACTAGGGTACAATGAGCAGTTCTTC. Its protein is CASIRGGLGYNEQFF.

The V call is TRBV27, the J call TRBJ1-2; possibly TRBD1 for D (6 bases). Germline assignment: CDR1 MNHEY and CDR2 SMNVEV (reference sequence). This CDR3 region has 14 residues. The V end lost 6 bases, the J end lost 2 bases, and 13 bases lay between the germline ends. CDR3 DNA: TGTGCCAGCAGCCCGGGGGGCACCAACTATGGCTACACCTTC. It translates to CASSPGGTNYGYTF.

Only a few counts were recorded for this clone. The rearrangement links TRBV18 to TRBJ2-4; 10 bases map to TRBD1. The ends lost 3 bases at V and 9 bases at J; junction bases unmatched: 11. This CDR3 comprises 16 residues. Germline assignment: CDR1 KGHSH and CDR2 LQKENI. This CDR3 reads CASSPEDRGLWSIQYF. The CDR3 DNA reads TGTGCCAGCTCACCGGAGGACAGGGGGTTATGGAGCATTCAGTACTTC.

This chain connects TRBV28 to TRBJ2-3; 7 bases agree with TRBD2. Germline values: CDR1 MDHEN, CDR2 SYDVKM. The junction had 11 bases not matched to a gene; V was cut back by 5 bases and J by 6 bases. The length of the CDR3 is 15 residues. CDR3 region: CASSLTGLVYDTQYF. CDR3 DNA: TGTGCCAGCAGTCTTACCGGACTAGTGTACGATACGCAGTATTTT. The full variable domain, in which reference TRBV28 and TRBJ2-3 provide the parts outside the CDR3, is DVKVTQSSRYLVKRTGEKVFLECVQDMDHENMFWYRQDPGLGLRLIYFSYDVKMKEKGDIPEGYSVSREKKERFSLILESASTNQTSMYLCASSLTGLVYDTQYFGPGTRLTVL.

J is TRBJ2-3 and V is TRBV10-1; 8 nucleotides line up with TRBD2. The CDR3 is 14 amino acids. The V gene's germline CDR1 is WNHNN and CDR2 SYGVQD (reference sequence). Trimming cost V 5 bases and J 1 base; bases outside gene matches: 2. The CDR3 nucleotides read TGCGCCAGCAGTACTAGCGGCGGCACAGATACGCAGTATTTT. This codes for CASSTSGGTDTQYF.

This sequence joins TRBV5-1 and TRBJ1-1; 7 positions match TRBD1. Looked up from germline, CDR1 is SGHRS and CDR2 is YFSETQ. The CDR3 loop spans 15 amino acids. The trim removed 4 bases at V and 1 base at J, leaving 7 bases unmatched. The CDR3 loop is CASSRNGQANTEAFF. In DNA, the CDR3 is TGCGCCAGCAGCAGGAACGGACAGGCGAACACTGAAGCTTTCTTT.

This sequence joins TRBV4-2 and TRBJ2-1; 8 nucleotides line up with TRBD2. V lost 0 bases and J lost 5; bases outside the gene matches: 6. Germline CDR1 is LGHNA and CDR2 is YNFKEQ. The CDR3 is 16 amino acids. The CDR3 is CASSQDRTSGNNEQFF. The CDR3 nucleotides read TGTGCCAGCAGCCAAGATCGAACTAGCGGAAACAATGAGCAGTTCTTC.

The chain carries TRBV30 and TRBJ1-1; weak D call: TRBD1 (6 bases). This CDR3 has 15 amino acids. V lost 2 bases and J lost 3, with 16 bases in between. Germline lookup yields CDR1 GTSNPN and CDR2 SVGIG (reference sequence). CDR3 protein: CAWSWLGGGYTEAFF. In nucleotides, the CDR3 is TGTGCCTGGAGTTGGTTGGGGGGGGGCTACACTGAAGCTTTCTTT.